A single sample gave rise to the 20 T cell receptor beta chains below, sequenced in a study of shared clonotypes between healthy human individuals. Measured with immunoSEQ multiplex PCR; TCRdb has only the in-frame clones, and not every one. The sample records a few million clones, more than 90% being singletons. The source material was naive CD4+ T cells sorted from blood. Sample subset: CD45RA+ positively selected. Receptors were obtained from a man between 18 and 29 years old in good health.

The rearrangement joins TRBV2 to TRBJ2-1; D call uncertain. The CDR3 extends over 14 amino acids. Between the trimmed V and J ends, which lost 6 bases and 6 bases, there was a span of 15 bases. From germline, CDR1 is SNHLY and CDR2 FYNNEI. DNA for the CDR3: TGTGCCAGCAGCCCCAATCTAGGAGCCAATGAGCAGTTCTTC. Translated, it gives CASSPNLGANEQFF.

This sequence joins TRBV11-2 and TRBJ2-2; D not resolved. Germline CDR1 reads SGHAT; CDR2 reads FQNNGV. The CDR3 extends over 17 amino acids. Trimming stripped 1 base from V and 2 bases from J, with 14 bases between. CDR3 sequence: CASSLAAGQINTGELFF. The CDR3 DNA follows: TGTGCCAGCAGCTTAGCTGCCGGTCAAATTAACACCGGGGAGCTGTTTTTT.

This chain uses TRBV7-9 with TRBJ1-2; a weak D match, TRBD1 (5 bases). This CDR3 has 13 amino acids. Looked up from germline, CDR1 is SEHNR and CDR2 is FQNEAQ (reference sequence). The V end was cut by 5 bases, the J end by 6 bases, with 13 bases between. In DNA form, the CDR3 reads TGTGCCAGCAGCCAGTCCGGGGGAAATGGCTACACCTTC. Translating it yields CASSQSGGNGYTF.

With respect to this clone: The same CDR3 also results from other DNA sequences found in this sample. The V and J genes are TRBV7-2 and TRBJ2-5, with unresolved D. CDR3 size: 11 residues. The germline V and J ends were trimmed by 3 bases and 5 bases, with 4 bases remaining between them. Germline V lookup: CDR1 SGHTA, CDR2 FQGNSA. The CDR3 DNA is TGTGCCAGCAGCTTCAGGGAGACCCAGTACTTC. Amino acid sequence: CASSFRETQYF.

The V gene is TRBV15, the J gene TRBJ1-1; D not certain. CDR3 length: 14 amino acids. Germline V gene data show CDR1 as LNHNV and CDR2 as YYDKDF (reference sequence). Trimming pared 0 bases from V and 10 bases from J, leaving 15 bases between. CDR3 sequence (DNA): TGTGCCACCAGCAGAGATGTCTCATTTGAGAGAGCTTTCTTT. Amino acid sequence: CATSRDVSFERAFF.

V is TRBV7-9 and J is TRBJ2-5; D may be TRBD2 (6 bases). CDR1 SEHNR and CDR2 FQNEAQ come from the germline V gene (reference sequence). V was cut by 11 bases and J by 3 bases, with 16 bases left in between. The CDR3 covers 13 residues. This CDR3 reads CAWDSAGKETQYF. The CDR3 bases are TGTGCCTGGGACTCCGCAGGGAAAGAGACCCAGTACTTC.

This chain links TRBV18 with TRBJ2-3; 12 nucleotides agree with TRBD2. Looked up from germline, CDR1 is KGHSH and CDR2 is LQKENI. The CDR3 sequence is 15 residues long. V shed 3 bases, J shed 7 bases, and the junction held 5 bases outside the gene matches. CDR3 DNA sequence: TGTGCCAGCTCACCTAAACTAGCGGGAGGCAATACGCAGTATTTT. The encoded protein is CASSPKLAGGNTQYF.

Worth noting for this clone: Other DNA sequences in this specimen translate into the identical CDR3. CDR3 amino acids: CASSLEGNYGYTF. Here the CDR3 DNA reads TGCGCCAGCAGCTTGGAGGGGAACTATGGCTACACCTTC. The chain is built from TRBV5-1 and TRBJ1-2; possible D gene TRBD1, 5 bases. Germline V lookup: CDR1 SGHRS, CDR2 YFSETQ. V gave up 0 bases and J gave up 2 bases, with 5 bases separating them. CDR3 length: 13 amino acids.

The rearrangement links TRBV6-5 to TRBJ2-7, with 9 bases lining up with TRBD1. Trimming at V came to 6 bases and at J to 5 bases, leaving 8 bases not matched to a gene. The CDR3 covers 14 residues. Germline-derived CDR1 and CDR2 are MNHEY and SVGAGI. The CDR3 DNA reads as TGTGCCAGCAGATCGGGACAGGGTGTCCACGAGCAGTACTTC. It yields the protein CASRSGQGVHEQYF.

CDR3 region: CSVEPYRGQGAYEQYF. The DNA for the CDR3 is TGCAGCGTTGAGCCCTATAGGGGACAGGGGGCTTACGAGCAGTACTTC. The chain carries TRBV29-1 and TRBJ2-7; TRBD1 matches at 12 bases. Trimming at V came to 3 bases and at J to 4 bases, leaving 10 bases not matched to a gene. The germline gives CDR1 SQVTM, CDR2 ANQGSEA. CDR3 length: 16 amino acids.

The J gene is TRBJ1-2, the V gene TRBV30, with TRBD1 identical over 10 bases. The germline V gene encodes CDR1 GTSNPN and CDR2 SVGIG (reference sequence). CDR3 size: 11 residues. The trim removed 5 bases at V and 8 bases at J, leaving 2 bases unmatched. The CDR3 protein is CAWQTGGGYTF. CDR3 in DNA: TGTGCCTGGCAGACAGGGGGCGGCTACACCTTC.

This chain uses TRBV5-6 with TRBJ2-7; D remains ambiguous. Looked up from germline, CDR1 is SGHDT and CDR2 is YYEEEE. The CDR3 is 14 amino acids. Trimming left V 4 bases short and J 2 bases short, with 13 bases between. Here the CDR3 reads CASSERSATYEQYF. CDR3 DNA sequence: TGTGCCAGCAGCGAACGTTCAGCGACCTACGAGCAGTACTTC.

This chain uses TRBV18 with TRBJ2-3; D possibly corresponds to TRBD2 (5 bases). Germline CDR1 reads KGHSH; CDR2 reads LQKENI. This CDR3 is built from 15 residues. Deletions cut 2 bases from V and 4 bases from J, with 13 bases between. DNA for the CDR3: TGTGCCAGCTCACCATTCCGGTTCGGGGCAGATACGCAGTATTTT. Translation gives CASSPFRFGADTQYF.

J is TRBJ2-3 and V is TRBV4-3, with D perhaps matching TRBD2 (5 bases). CDR1 LGHNA and CDR2 YSLEER come from the germline V gene. V was cut by 1 base and J by 2 bases, with 13 bases left in between. The CDR3 is 16 residues long. CDR3 nucleotide sequence: TGCGCCAGCAGCCAAGCGGTTGGAGGTCCCACAGATACGCAGTATTTT. Protein sequence: CASSQAVGGPTDTQYF.

V usage is TRBV9 and J usage is TRBJ1-1; weak D call: TRBD1 (5 bases). CDR3 length: 12 residues. V lost 0 bases to trimming and J lost 8 bases, with 8 bases between them. CDR1 is SGDLS and CDR2 is YYNGEE in the germline V gene. In DNA, the CDR3 is TGTGCCAGCAGCGTAGATGGGGGGGAAGCTTTCTTT. This translates into CASSVDGGEAFF.

The chain recombines TRBV5-8 with TRBJ2-1; D call uncertain. The V gene's germline CDR1 is SGHTS and CDR2 YDEGEE. The CDR3 has 16 residues. The germline V and J ends were trimmed by 4 bases and 0 bases, with 14 bases remaining between them. The CDR3 is CASSLRVLSSYNEQFF. The CDR3 DNA sequence: TGTGCCAGCAGCCTCCGGGTCTTGAGCTCCTACAATGAGCAGTTCTTC.

This chain connects TRBV10-2 to TRBJ2-1; 11 nucleotides agree with TRBD2. CDR1 and CDR2 (germline): WSHSY, SAAADI. Losses at the gene ends were 6 bases for V and 3 bases for J; bases not matched to a gene: 16. This CDR3 spans 19 amino acids. The CDR3 here is CASRLHSGGAFRGYNEQFF. The CDR3, as DNA: TGCGCCAGCAGGCTGCATAGCGGGGGGGCATTTAGGGGCTACAATGAGCAGTTCTTC.

The rearrangement links TRBV28 to TRBJ2-1; TRBD2 aligns across 8 bases. CDR1 and CDR2 (germline): MDHEN, SYDVKM. The CDR3 sequence is 16 residues long. V lost 1 base, J lost 0 bases, and 2 bases stayed unmatched. The CDR3 nucleotides are TGTGCCAGCAGTTTATCGGGACTAGGCTCCTACAATGAGCAGTTCTTC. Residues: CASSLSGLGSYNEQFF.

This clone was picked up a small number of times. The rearrangement links TRBV5-6 to TRBJ1-5; the match to TRBD1 covers 7 bases. The CDR3 length is 15 residues. CDR1 and CDR2 from the germline V gene are SGHDT and YYEEEE. V gave up 4 bases and J gave up 0 bases; unmatched junction bases: 4. The CDR3 nucleotides are TGTGCCAGCAGCCCGGGACAGATTAGCAATCAGCCCCAGCATTTT. Translation gives CASSPGQISNQPQHF.

In the case of this clone: One junction end does not reproduce the germline sequence, and a read error may be involved. The chain employs TRBV4-3 and TRBJ1-1, with 8 bases fitting TRBD1. Germline assignment: CDR1 LGHNA and CDR2 YSLEER. The length of the CDR3 is 14 residues. The CDR3, as DNA: TGCGCCAGCAGCCTTAGACAGGGGAACGCTGAAGCTTTCTTT. Translated, it gives CASSLRQGNAEAFF.